This T cell receptor beta chain was retrieved from a study of CD8 T cell repertoires and HIV-1 epitope variants. The wider study: Epitopes were three Gag families plus Nef HW9 and YT9. IL-2, IL-7 and IL-15 were added on days 3 and 7 of approximately ten-day cultures.

Points on this clone: The antigen remains undetermined.

Repertoires were generated with immunoSEQ multiplex PCR, while TCRdb's copy carries only in-frame clones and drops some. The data contain thousands of clones, nearly 70% of them seen just once; the ten biggest clones take up 40% to 45%. V was clipped by 10 bases and J by 0 bases, with 13 bases between them. CDR1 MRHNA and CDR2 SNTAGT come from the germline V gene. The CDR3 length is 14 residues. The clonotype comes from a male donor with HIV. Sample: cultured CD8+ T cells derived from PBMCs. This rearrangement joins TRBV6-4 to TRBJ1-5, with D possibly being TRBD1 (5 bases). The CDR3 coding sequence is TGTGCCAAGGGTAAGGGGCATAGCAATCAGCCCCAGCATTTT. Amino acids: CAKGKGHSNQPQHF.